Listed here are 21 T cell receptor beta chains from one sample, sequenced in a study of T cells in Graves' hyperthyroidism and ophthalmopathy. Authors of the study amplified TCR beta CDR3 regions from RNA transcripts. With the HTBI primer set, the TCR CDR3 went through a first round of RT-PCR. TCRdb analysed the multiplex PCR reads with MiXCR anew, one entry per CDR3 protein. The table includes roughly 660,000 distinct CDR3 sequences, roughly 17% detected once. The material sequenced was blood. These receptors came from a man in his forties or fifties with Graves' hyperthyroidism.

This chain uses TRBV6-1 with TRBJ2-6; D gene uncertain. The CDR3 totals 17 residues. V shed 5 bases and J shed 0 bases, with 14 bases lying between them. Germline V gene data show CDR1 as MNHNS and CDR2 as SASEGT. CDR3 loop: CASSRPGPSSGANVLTF. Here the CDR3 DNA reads TGTGCCAGCAGTCGCCCGGGTCCCAGCTCTGGGGCCAACGTCCTGACTTTC.

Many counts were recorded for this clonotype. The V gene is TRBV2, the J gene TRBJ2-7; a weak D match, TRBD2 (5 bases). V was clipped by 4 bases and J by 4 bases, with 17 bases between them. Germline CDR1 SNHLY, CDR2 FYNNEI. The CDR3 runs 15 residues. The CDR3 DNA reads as TGTGCCAGCAGTGTGCGGAGGCCGCGAGATTACGAGCAGTACTTC. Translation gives CASSVRRPRDYEQYF. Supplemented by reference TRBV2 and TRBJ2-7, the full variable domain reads EPEVTQTPSHQVTQMGQEVILRCVPISNHLYFYWYRQILGQKVEFLVSFYNNEISEKSEIFDDQFSVERPDGSNFTLKIRSTKLEDSAMYFCASSVRRPRDYEQYFGPGTRLTVT.

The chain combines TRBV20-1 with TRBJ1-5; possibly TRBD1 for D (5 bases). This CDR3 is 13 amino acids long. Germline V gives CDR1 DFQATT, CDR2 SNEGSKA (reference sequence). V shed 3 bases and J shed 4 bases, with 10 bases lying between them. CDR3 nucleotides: TGCAGTGCTAGCCCCCCAGGGAATCAGCCCCAGCATTTT. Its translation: CSASPPGNQPQHF.

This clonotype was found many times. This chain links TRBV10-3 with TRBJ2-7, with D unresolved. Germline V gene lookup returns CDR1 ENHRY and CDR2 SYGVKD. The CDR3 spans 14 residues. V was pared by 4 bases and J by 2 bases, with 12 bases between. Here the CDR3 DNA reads TGTGCCATCAGTGCCGTGGACGCAGCCTACGAGCAGTACTTC. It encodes CAISAVDAAYEQYF.

CDR3 coding DNA: TGTGCCAGCAGCTCCCAGGGGTCAGCCTACAATGAGCAGTTCTTC. Translation gives CASSSQGSAYNEQFF. V and J are TRBV7-2 and TRBJ2-1; weak D call: TRBD1 (6 bases). V was shortened by 4 bases and J by 2 bases, with 12 bases between the two germline ends. Germline loops: CDR1 SGHTA, CDR2 FQGNSA. This CDR3 has 15 residues.

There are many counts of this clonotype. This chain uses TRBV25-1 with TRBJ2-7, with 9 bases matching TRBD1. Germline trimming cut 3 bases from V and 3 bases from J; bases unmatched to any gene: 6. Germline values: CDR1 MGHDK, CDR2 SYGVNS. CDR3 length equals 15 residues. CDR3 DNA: TGTGCCAGCAGTGAGTCCGGACAGGGGAGCTACGAGCAGTACTTC. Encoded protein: CASSESGQGSYEQYF.

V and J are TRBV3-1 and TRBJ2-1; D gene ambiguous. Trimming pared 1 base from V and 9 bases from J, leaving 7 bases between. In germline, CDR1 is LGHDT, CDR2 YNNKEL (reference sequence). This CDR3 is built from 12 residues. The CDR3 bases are TGTGCCAGCAGCCAAGTCAAGGCTGAGCAGTTCTTC. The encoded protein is CASSQVKAEQFF.

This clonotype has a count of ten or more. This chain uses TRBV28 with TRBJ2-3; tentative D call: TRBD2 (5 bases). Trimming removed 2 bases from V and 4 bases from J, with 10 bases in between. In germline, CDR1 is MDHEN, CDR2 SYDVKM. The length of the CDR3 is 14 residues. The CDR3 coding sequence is TGTGCCAGCAGTTTAAGGGAGTTAGCAGATACGCAGTATTTT. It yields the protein CASSLRELADTQYF.

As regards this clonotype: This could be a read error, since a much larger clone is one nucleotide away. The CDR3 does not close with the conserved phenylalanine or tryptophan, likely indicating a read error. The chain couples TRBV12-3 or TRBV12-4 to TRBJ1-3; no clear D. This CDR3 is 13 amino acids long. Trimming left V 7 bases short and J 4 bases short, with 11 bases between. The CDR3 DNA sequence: TGTGCCAGCACCGCGGCACAAGGAAACACCATATATTCT. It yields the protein CASTAAQGNTIYS.

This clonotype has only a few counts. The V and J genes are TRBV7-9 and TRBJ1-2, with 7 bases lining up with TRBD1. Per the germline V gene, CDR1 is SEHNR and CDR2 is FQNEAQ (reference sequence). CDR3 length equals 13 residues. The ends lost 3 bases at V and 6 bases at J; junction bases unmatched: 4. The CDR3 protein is CASSFSTGNGYTF. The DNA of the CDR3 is TGTGCCAGCAGCTTTTCGACAGGGAATGGCTACACCTTC.

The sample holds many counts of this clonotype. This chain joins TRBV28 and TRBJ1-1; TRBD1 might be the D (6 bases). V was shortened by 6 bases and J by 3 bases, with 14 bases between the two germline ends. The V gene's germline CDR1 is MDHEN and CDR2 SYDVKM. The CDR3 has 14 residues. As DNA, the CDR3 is TGTGCCAGCAGCTTACAGGGAACGCACACTGAAGCTTTCTTT. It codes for CASSLQGTHTEAFF.

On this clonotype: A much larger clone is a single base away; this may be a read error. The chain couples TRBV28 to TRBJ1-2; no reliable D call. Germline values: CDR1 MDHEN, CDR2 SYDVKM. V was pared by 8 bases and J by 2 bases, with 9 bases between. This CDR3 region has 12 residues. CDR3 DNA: TGTGCCAGCCCGGTCGCAAACTATGGCTACACCTTC. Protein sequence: CASPVANYGYTF.

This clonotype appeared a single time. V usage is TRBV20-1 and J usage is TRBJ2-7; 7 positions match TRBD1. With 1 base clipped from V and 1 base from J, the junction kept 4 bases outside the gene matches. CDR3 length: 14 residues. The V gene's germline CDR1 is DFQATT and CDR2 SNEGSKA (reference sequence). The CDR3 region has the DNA TGCAGTGCTAGAGTGTCAGGGGGATCCTACGAGCAGTACTTC. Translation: CSARVSGGSYEQYF.

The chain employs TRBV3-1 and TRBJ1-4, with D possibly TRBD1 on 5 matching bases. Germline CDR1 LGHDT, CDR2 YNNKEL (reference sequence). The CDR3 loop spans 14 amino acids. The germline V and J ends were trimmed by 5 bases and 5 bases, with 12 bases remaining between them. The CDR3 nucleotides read TGTGCCAGCAGCACCTGGGACGGGAATGAAAAACTGTTTTTT. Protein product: CASSTWDGNEKLFF.

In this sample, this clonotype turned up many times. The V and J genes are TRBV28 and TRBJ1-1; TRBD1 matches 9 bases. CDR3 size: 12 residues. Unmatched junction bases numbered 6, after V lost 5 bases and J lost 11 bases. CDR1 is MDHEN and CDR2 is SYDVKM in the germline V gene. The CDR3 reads CASSLGQGWAFF. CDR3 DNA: TGTGCCAGCAGTCTCGGACAGGGGTGGGCTTTCTTT.

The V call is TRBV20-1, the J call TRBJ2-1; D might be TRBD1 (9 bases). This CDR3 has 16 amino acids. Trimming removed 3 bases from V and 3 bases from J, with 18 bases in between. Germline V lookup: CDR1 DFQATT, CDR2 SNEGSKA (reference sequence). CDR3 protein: CSARVRGGQGYNEQFF. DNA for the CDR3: TGCAGTGCTAGGGTCCGGGGGGGACAGGGCTACAATGAGCAGTTCTTC.

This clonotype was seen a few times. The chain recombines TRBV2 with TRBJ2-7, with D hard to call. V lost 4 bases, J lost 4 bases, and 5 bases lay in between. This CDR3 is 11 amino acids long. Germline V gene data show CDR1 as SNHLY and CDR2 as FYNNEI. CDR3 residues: CASSAAYEQYF. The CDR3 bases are TGTGCCAGCAGTGCGGCGTACGAGCAGTACTTC.

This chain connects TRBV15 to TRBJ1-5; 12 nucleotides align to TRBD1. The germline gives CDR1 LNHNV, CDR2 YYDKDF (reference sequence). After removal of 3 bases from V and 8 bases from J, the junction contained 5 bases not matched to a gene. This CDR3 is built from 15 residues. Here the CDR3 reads CATSRGQGALEPQHF. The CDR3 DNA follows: TGTGCCACCAGCAGGGGACAGGGGGCTTTGGAGCCCCAGCATTTT.

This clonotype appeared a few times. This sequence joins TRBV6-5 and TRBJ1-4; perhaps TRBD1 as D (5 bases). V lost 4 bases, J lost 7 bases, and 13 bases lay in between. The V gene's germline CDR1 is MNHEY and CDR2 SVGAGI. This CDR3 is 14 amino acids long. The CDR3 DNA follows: TGTGCCAGCAGTTCGGGCAGGGCGGGTGAAAAACTGTTTTTT. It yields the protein CASSSGRAGEKLFF.

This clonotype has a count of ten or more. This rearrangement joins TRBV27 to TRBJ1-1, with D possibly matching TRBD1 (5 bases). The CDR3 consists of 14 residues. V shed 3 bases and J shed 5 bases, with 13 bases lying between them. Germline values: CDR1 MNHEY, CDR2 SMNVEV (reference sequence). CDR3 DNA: TGTGCCAGCAGTTTGGAGGGGATTAGGACTGAAGCTTTCTTT. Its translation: CASSLEGIRTEAFF.

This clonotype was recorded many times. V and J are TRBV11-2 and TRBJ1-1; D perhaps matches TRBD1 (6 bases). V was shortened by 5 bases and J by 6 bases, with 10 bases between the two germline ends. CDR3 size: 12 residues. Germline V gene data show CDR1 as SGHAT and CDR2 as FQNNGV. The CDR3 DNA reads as TGTGCCAGCAGCACCCGGGGGCCTGAAGCTTTCTTT. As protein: CASSTRGPEAFF.